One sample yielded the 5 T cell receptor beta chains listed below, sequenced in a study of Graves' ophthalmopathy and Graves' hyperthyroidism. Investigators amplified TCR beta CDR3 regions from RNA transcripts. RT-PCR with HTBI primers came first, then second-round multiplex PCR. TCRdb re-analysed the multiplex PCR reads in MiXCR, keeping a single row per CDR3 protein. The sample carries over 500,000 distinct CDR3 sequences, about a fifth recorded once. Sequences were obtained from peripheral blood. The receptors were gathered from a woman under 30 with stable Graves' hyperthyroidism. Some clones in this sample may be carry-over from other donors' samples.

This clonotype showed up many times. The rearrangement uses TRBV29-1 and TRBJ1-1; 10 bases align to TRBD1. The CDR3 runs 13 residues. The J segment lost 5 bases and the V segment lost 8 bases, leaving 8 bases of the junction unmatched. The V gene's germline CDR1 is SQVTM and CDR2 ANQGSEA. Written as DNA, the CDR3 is TGCAGCTTTCGATGGGACAGGGGTACTGAAGCTTTCTTT. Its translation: CSFRWDRGTEAFF. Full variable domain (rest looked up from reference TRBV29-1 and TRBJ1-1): SAVISQKPSRDICQRGTSLTIQCQVDSQVTMMFWYRQQPGQSLTLIATANQGSEATYESGFVIDKFPISRPNLTFSTLTVSNMSPEDSSIYLCSFRWDRGTEAFFGQGTRLTVV.

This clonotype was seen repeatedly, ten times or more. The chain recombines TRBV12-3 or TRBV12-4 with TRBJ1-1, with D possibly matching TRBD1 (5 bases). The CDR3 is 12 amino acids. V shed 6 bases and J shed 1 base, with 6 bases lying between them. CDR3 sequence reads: CASRTENTEAFF. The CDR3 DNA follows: TGTGCCAGCAGGACAGAGAACACTGAAGCTTTCTTT.

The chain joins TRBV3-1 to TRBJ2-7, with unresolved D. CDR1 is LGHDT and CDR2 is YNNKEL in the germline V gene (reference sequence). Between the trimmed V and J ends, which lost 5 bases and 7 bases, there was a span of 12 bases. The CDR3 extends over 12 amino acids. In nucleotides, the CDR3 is TGTGCCAGCAGCTCTTACAGAAAAGAGCAGTACTTC. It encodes CASSSYRKEQYF.

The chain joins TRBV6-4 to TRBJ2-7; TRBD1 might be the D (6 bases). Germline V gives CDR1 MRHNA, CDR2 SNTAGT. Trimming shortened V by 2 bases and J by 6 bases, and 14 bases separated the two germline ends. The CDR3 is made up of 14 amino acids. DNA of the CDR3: TGTGCCAGCAGTGACAGGGCAGGGGACGCCGAGCAGTACTTC. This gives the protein CASSDRAGDAEQYF.

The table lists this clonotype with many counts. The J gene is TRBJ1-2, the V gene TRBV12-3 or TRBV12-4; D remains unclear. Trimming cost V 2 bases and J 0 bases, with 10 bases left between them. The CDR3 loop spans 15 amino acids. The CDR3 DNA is TGTGCCAGCAGTTTAAAAACAGATGCTAACTATGGCTACACCTTC. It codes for CASSLKTDANYGYTF.